This paragraph reports one T cell receptor beta chain. The sample originates from a study of blood T cell repertoires in COVID-19. Per germline, CDR1 SGHTS and CDR2 YDEGEE. The CDR3 sequence is 14 residues long. V shed 4 bases and J shed 7 bases, with 17 bases lying between them. Original analysis: Amplified reference gene primers provided the basis for estimating nucleated cell counts. The data were produced by immunoSEQ multiplex PCR, yet TCRdb's version contains in-frame clones alone and is incomplete. That table supplies the V and J calls and clone size; D and trimming were determined from the DNA. The profile shows roughly 120,000 clones, 85% to 90% of them singletons.

The receptor comes from a woman aged 45-60 years with acute or convalescent COVID-19. Sequencing was carried out using peripheral blood. The chain recombines TRBV5-8 with TRBJ1-1, with D perhaps TRBD1 (5 bases). The CDR3 protein is CASSLTWPQGEAFF. CDR3 bases: TGTGCCAGCAGCCTCACCTGGCCCCAGGGTGAAGCTTTCTTT. Drawing the rest from reference TRBV5-8 and TRBJ1-1, the complete variable domain is EAGVTQSPTHLIKTRGQQATLRCSPISGHTSVYWYQQALGLGLQFLLWYDEGEERNRGNFPPRFSGRQFPNYSSELNVNALELEDSALYLCASSLTWPQGEAFFGQGTRLTVV.